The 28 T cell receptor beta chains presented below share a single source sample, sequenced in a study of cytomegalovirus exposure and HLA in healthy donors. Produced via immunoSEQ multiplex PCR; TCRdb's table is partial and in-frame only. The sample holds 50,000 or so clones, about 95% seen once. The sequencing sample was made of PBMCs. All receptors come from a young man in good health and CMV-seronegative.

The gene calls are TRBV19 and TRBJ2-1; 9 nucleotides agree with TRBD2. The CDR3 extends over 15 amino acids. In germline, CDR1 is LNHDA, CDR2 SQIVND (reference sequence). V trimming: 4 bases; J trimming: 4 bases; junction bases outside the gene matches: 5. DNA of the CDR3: TGTGCCAGTAGTAAGCCTAGCGGGGTATACAATGAGCAGTTCTTC. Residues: CASSKPSGVYNEQFF.

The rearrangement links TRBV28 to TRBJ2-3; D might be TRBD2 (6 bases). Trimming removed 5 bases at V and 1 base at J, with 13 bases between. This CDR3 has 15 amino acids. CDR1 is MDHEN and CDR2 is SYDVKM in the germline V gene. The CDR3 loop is CASSLGASGTDTQYF. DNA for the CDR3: TGTGCCAGCAGTCTTGGGGCTAGCGGCACAGATACGCAGTATTTT.

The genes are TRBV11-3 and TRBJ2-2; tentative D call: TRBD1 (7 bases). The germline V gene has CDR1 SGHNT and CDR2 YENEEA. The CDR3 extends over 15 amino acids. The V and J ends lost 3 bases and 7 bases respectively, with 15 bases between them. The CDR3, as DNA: TGTGCCAGCAGCTTCGGAACAGGGGAGGTCGGGGAGCTGTTTTTT. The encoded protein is CASSFGTGEVGELFF.

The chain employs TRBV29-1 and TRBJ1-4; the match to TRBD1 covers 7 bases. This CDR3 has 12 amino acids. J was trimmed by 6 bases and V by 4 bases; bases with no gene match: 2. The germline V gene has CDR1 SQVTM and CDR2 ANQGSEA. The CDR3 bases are TGCAGCGTTGCCAGGGGGTATGAAAAACTGTTTTTT. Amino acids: CSVARGYEKLFF. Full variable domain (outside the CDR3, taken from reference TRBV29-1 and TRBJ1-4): SAVISQKPSRDICQRGTSLTIQCQVDSQVTMMFWYRQQPGQSLTLIATANQGSEATYESGFVIDKFPISRPNLTFSTLTVSNMSPEDSSIYLCSVARGYEKLFFGSGTQLSVL.

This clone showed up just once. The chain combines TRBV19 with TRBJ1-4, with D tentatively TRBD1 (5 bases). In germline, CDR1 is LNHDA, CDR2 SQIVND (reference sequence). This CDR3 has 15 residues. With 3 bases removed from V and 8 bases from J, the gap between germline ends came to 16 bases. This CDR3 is CASSMGGVFSEKLFF. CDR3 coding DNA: TGTGCCAGTAGTATGGGAGGGGTATTTTCCGAAAAACTGTTTTTT. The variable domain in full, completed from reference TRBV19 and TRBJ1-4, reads DGGITQSPKYLFRKEGQNVTLSCEQNLNHDAMYWYRQDPGQGLRLIYYSQIVNDFQKGDIAEGYSVSREKKESFPLTVTSAQKNPTAFYLCASSMGGVFSEKLFFGSGTQLSVL.

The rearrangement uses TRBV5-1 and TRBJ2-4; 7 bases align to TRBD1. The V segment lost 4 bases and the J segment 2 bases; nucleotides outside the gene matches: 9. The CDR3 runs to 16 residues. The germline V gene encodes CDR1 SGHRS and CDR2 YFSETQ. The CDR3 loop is CASSPGDRETKNIQYF. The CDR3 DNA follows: TGCGCCAGCAGCCCTGGCGACAGGGAAACCAAAAACATTCAGTACTTC.

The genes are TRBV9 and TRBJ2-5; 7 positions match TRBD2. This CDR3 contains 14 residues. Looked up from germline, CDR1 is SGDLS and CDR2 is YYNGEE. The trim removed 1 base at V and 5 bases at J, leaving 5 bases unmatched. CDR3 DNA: TGTGCCAGCAGCGTATCCCAGGGAGGGGAGACCCAGTACTTC. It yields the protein CASSVSQGGETQYF.

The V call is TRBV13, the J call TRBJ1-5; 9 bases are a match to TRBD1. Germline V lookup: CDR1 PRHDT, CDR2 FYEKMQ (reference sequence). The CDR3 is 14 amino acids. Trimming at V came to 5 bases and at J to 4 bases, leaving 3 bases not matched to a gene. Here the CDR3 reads CASSPGTGNQPQHF. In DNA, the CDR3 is TGTGCCAGCAGCCCGGGGACAGGGAATCAGCCCCAGCATTTT.

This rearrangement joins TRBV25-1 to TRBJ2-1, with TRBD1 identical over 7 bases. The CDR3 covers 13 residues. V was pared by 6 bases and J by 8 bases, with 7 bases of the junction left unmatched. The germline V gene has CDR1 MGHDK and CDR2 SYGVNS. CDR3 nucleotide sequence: TGTGCCAGCAGGGGCAAGACAGGGCATGAGCAGTTCTTC. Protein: CASRGKTGHEQFF.

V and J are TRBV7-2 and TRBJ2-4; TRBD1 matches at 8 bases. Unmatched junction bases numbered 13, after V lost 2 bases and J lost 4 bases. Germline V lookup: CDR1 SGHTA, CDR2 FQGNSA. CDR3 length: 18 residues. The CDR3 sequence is CASSLNPRRRDRKNIQYF. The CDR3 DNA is TGTGCCAGCAGCTTAAATCCCAGAAGACGGGACAGGAAAAACATTCAGTACTTC.

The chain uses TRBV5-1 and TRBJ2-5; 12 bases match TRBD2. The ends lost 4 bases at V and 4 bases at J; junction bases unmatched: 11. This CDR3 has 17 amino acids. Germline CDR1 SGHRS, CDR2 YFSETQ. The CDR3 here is CASSPTLLAGGPETQYF. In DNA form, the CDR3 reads TGCGCCAGCAGCCCAACCCTTCTAGCGGGAGGGCCAGAGACCCAGTACTTC.

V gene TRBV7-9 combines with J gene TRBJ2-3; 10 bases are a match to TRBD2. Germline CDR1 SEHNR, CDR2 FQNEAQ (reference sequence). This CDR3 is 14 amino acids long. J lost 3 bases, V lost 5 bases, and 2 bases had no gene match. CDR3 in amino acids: CASSHSGRTDTQYF. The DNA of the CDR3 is TGTGCCAGCAGCCATAGCGGGAGGACAGATACGCAGTATTTT.

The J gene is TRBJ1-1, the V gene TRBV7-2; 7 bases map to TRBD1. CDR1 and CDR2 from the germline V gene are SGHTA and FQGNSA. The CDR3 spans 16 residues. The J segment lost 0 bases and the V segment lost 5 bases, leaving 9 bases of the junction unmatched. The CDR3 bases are TGTGCCAGCAGCCCACGCTCGGGACAGATGAACACTGAAGCTTTCTTT. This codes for CASSPRSGQMNTEAFF.

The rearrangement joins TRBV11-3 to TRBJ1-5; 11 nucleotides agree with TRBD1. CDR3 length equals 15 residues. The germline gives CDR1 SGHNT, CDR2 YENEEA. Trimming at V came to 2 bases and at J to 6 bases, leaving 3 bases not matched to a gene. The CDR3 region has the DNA TGTGCCAGCAGCTTATCCGGGACAGGGGGTCAGCCCCAGCATTTT. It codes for CASSLSGTGGQPQHF.

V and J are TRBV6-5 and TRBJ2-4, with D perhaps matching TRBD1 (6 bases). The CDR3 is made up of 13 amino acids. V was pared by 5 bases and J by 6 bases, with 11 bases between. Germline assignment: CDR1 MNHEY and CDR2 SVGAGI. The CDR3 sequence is CASSTGQLNIQYF. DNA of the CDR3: TGTGCCAGCAGTACCGGACAGTTAAACATTCAGTACTTC.

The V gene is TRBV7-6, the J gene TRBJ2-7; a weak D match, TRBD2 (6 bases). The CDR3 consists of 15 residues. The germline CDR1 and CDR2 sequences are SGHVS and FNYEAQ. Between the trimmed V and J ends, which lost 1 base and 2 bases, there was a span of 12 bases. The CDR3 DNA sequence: TGTGCCAGCAGCTTAGAGATGGGAGGCACCTACGAGCAGTACTTC. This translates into CASSLEMGGTYEQYF.

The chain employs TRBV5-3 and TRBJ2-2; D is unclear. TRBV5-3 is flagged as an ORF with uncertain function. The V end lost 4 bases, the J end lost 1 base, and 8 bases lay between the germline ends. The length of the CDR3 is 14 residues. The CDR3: CARSPPMNTGELFF. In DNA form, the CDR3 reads TGTGCCAGAAGCCCCCCTATGAACACCGGGGAGCTGTTTTTT.

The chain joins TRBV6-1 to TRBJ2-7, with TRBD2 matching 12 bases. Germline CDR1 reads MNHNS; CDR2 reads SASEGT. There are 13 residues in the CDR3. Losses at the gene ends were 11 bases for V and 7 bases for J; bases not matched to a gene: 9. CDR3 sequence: CASRLAGDHEQYF. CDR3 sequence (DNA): TGTGCCTCCAGACTAGCGGGAGATCATGAGCAGTACTTC.

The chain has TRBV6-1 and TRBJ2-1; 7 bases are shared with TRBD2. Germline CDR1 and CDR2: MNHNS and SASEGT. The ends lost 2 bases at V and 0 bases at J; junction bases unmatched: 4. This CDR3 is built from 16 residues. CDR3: CASSETAGASYNEQFF. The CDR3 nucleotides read TGTGCCAGCAGTGAAACTGCGGGAGCCTCCTACAATGAGCAGTTCTTC.

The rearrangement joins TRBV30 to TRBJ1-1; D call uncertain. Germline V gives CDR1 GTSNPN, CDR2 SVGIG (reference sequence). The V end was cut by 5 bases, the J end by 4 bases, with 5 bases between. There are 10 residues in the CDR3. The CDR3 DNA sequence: TGTGCCTGGTCGGGCACTGAAGCTTTCTTT. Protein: CAWSGTEAFF.

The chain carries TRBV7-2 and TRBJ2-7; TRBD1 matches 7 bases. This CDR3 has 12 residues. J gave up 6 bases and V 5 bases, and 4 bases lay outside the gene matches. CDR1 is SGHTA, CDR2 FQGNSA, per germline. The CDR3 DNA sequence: TGTGCCAGCAGCCCCGACAGGGCCGAGCAGTACTTC. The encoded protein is CASSPDRAEQYF. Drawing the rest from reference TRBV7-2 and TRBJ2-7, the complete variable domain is GAGVSQSPSNKVTEKGKDVELRCDPISGHTALYWYRQSLGQGLEFLIYFQGNSAPDKSGLPSDRFSAERTGGSVSTLTIQRTQQEDSAVYLCASSPDRAEQYFGPGTRLTVT.

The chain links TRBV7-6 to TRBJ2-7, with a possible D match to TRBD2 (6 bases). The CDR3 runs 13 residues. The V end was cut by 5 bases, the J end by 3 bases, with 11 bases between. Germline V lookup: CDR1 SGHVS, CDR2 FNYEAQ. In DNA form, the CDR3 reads TGTGCCAGCAGCCCAGGGACTGACTACGAGCAGTACTTC. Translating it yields CASSPGTDYEQYF.

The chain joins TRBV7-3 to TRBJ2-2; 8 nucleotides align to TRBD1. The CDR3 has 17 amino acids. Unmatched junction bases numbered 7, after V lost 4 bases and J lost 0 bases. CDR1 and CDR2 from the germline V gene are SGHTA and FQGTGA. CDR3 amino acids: CASSSPPGGSNTGELFF. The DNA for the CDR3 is TGTGCCAGCAGCTCGCCCCCAGGGGGCTCGAACACCGGGGAGCTGTTTTTT.

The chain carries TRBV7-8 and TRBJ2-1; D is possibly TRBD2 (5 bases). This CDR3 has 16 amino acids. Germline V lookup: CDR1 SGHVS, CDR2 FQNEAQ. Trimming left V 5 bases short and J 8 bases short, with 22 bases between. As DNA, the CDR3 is TGTGCCAGCAGCCCAGTGGTAGGAGCGGTTTTTCATGAGCAGTTCTTC. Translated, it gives CASSPVVGAVFHEQFF.

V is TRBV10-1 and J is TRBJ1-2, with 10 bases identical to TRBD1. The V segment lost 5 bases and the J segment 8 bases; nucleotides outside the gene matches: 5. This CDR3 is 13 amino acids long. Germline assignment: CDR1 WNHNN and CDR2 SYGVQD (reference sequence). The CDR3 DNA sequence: TGCGCCAGCAGTTCGGGACAGGGGAACGGCTACACCTTC. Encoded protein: CASSSGQGNGYTF.

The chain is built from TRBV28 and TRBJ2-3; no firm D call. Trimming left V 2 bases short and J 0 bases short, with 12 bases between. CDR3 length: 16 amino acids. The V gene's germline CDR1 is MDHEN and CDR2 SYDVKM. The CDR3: CASSLMVLRSTDTQYF. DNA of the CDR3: TGTGCCAGCAGTTTAATGGTCCTACGGAGCACAGATACGCAGTATTTT.

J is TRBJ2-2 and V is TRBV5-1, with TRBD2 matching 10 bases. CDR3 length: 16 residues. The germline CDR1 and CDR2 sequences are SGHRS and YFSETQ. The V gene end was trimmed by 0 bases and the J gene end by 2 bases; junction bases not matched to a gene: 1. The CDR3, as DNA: TGCGCCAGCAGCTTGGGACTAGCGGGTAACACCGGGGAGCTGTTTTTT. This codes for CASSLGLAGNTGELFF.

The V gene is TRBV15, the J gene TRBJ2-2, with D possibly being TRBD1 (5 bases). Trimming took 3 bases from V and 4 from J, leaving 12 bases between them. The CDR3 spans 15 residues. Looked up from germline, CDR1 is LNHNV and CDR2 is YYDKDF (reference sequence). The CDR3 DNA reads TGTGCCACCAGCAGTGATAGTAGGGGCACCGGGGAGCTGTTTTTT. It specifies CATSSDSRGTGELFF.